The 14 T cell receptor beta chains reported below all come from one sample, sequenced in a study of glioma-infiltrating T cells. The iRepertoire nested amplicon-rescue multiplex PCR amplified TCR alpha and beta CDR3s from RNA. MiXCR, run by TCRdb on the multiplex PCR reads, gives a single entry per CDR3 protein. The sample contains around 170,000 distinct CDR3 sequences, roughly two fifths of which appear only once. The specimen was glioma tissue, nonneoplastic brain tissue, or PBMCs (not recorded which). These receptor sequences come from a human donor with low-grade glioma or glioblastoma, undergoing nonglioma brain surgery, or in good health (not recorded which).

For this clonotype: A read error may be the cause here, since a much bigger clone is one base away. The CDR3 does not close with the conserved phenylalanine or tryptophan, likely indicating a read error. The rearrangement links TRBV28 to TRBJ1-6; 9 bases agree with TRBD1. The CDR3 is 15 amino acids. Germline-derived CDR1 and CDR2 are MDHEN and SYDVKM. Germline trimming cut 4 bases from V and 7 bases from J; bases unmatched to any gene: 5. The CDR3 reads CASSYSGQGNSPLHL. Here the CDR3 DNA reads TGTGCCAGCAGTTACTCCGGACAGGGGAATTCACCCCTCCACCTT.

Turning to this clonotype: It may be a read error: a sequence one base away is much more abundant. The chain couples TRBV7-8 to TRBJ1-5, with a possible D match to TRBD1 (6 bases). The CDR3 has 15 residues. Germline CDR1 and CDR2: SGHVS and FQNEAQ. The DNA of the CDR3 is TGTGCCAGCAGCCCCCAAGCAGGGGTAATTCAGCCCCAGAATTTT. Translated: CASSPQAGVIQPQNF.

This chain links TRBV5-4 with TRBJ2-5; D may match TRBD1 or TRBD2 (6 bases each). Germline V gene sequence: CDR1 SGHNT, CDR2 YYREEE (reference sequence). The CDR3 is made up of 14 amino acids. Between the trimmed V and J ends, which lost 1 base and 5 bases, there was a span of 12 bases. The CDR3 coding sequence is TGTGCCAGCAGCTTGACGGGGGCAGCGGAGACCCAGTACTTC. Protein product: CASSLTGAAETQYF.

At least ten counts were recorded for this clonotype. The chain has TRBV28 and TRBJ1-1; the D gene is possibly TRBD1 (5 bases). CDR1 and CDR2 (germline): MDHEN, SYDVKM. The CDR3 has 16 amino acids. Trimming removed 6 bases at V and 0 bases at J, with 17 bases between. The CDR3 sequence is CASSPWGVSVNTEAFF. DNA for the CDR3: TGTGCCAGCAGCCCCTGGGGGGTGTCGGTGAACACTGAAGCTTTCTTT.

With respect to this clonotype: A read error is possible here, since a much larger clone lies one base away. Without the conserved terminal phenylalanine or tryptophan, this CDR3 likely stems from a read error. The genes are TRBV27 and TRBJ2-5; D is unresolved. This CDR3 is built from 13 residues. V was cut by 6 bases and J by 2 bases, with 10 bases left in between. CDR1 is MNHEY and CDR2 is SMNVEV in the germline V gene (reference sequence). CDR3 DNA sequence: TGTGCCAGCAGAGACCGAGTTCAAGAGACCCAGTACTAC. Its translation: CASRDRVQETQYY.

As regards this clonotype: With a much larger clone just one base away, this may be a read error. The CDR3 DNA reads TGTGCCAGCAGTGAATTCGGTGGAGGGCCGCGTGGAAACACCATATATTTT. Translation gives CASSEFGGGPRGNTIYF. The J gene is TRBJ1-3, the V gene TRBV25-1; the D is unclear. CDR3 length: 17 residues. The germline CDR1 and CDR2 sequences are MGHDK and SYGVNS. With 1 base removed from V and 3 bases from J, the gap between germline ends came to 16 bases.

The chain uses TRBV30 and TRBJ1-5; TRBD1 might be the D (5 bases). This CDR3 is built from 15 residues. V was cut by 0 bases and J by 1 base, with 10 bases left in between. From germline, CDR1 is GTSNPN and CDR2 SVGIG (reference sequence). CDR3 sequence reads: CAWSVRGGSNQPQHF. The CDR3 coding sequence is TGTGCCTGGAGTGTACGGGGGGGGAGCAATCAGCCCCAGCATTTT. Supplemented by reference TRBV30 and TRBJ1-5, the full variable domain reads SQTIHQWPATLVQPVGSPLSLECTVEGTSNPNLYWYRQAAGRGLQLLFYSVGIGQISSEVPQNLSASRPQDRQFILSSKKLLLSDSGFYLCAWSVRGGSNQPQHFGDGTRLSIL.

Regarding this clonotype: Possible read error: a much larger clone is one base away. The gene calls are TRBV10-3 and TRBJ1-2, with D unclear. CDR3 length: 13 residues. Germline CDR1 is ENHRY and CDR2 is SYGVKD. This CDR3 is CAMSAERDYGYTF. As DNA, the CDR3 is TGTGCCATGAGTGCCGAAAGGGACTATGGCTACACCTTC.

This clonotype has at least ten counts. This chain links TRBV20-1 with TRBJ2-7, with D perhaps TRBD1 (5 bases). This CDR3 has 14 amino acids. V was clipped by 0 bases and J by 0 bases, with 9 bases between them. Germline CDR1 and CDR2: DFQATT and SNEGSKA (reference sequence). The CDR3 spells CSARDGASSYEQYF. The CDR3 DNA follows: TGCAGTGCTAGAGATGGGGCGAGCTCCTACGAGCAGTACTTC.

This chain joins TRBV27 and TRBJ2-3, with D possibly being TRBD2 (5 bases). Trimming took off 2 bases at V and 5 bases at J, with 20 bases between the two ends. Germline-derived CDR1 and CDR2 are MNHEY and SMNVEV (reference sequence). The CDR3 sequence is 17 residues long. Here the CDR3 DNA reads TGTGCCAGCAGTTTACTGCCTAGAGGGAGTAGTGTAGATACGCAGTATTTT. This codes for CASSLLPRGSSVDTQYF.

This clonotype has just a few counts. A much larger clone is a single base away; this may be a read error. The V gene is TRBV28, the J gene TRBJ2-7; 8 positions agree with TRBD2. The CDR3 is made up of 16 amino acids. Trimming took 4 bases from V and 3 from J; bases not matched to a gene: 11. CDR1 is MDHEN and CDR2 is SYDVKM in the germline V gene. CDR3 DNA: TGTGCCAGCAGTTCACCCATGTCGGGACTAGGCTACGAGCAGTACTTC. Protein sequence: CASSSPMSGLGYEQYF.

Concerning this clonotype: Here the CDR3 omits its conserved ending phenylalanine or tryptophan, so a read error is the likely source. The CDR3 is CSARRVSNSPLHL. The CDR3 nucleotides are TGCAGTGCTAGACGGGTCAGTAATTCACCCCTCCACCTT. The gene calls are TRBV20-1 and TRBJ1-6; D unresolved. Trimming cost V 2 bases and J 6 bases, with 8 bases left between them. The length of the CDR3 is 13 residues. CDR1 is DFQATT, CDR2 SNEGSKA, per germline (reference sequence).

This clonotype was detected many times. The rearrangement joins TRBV20-1 to TRBJ2-2; 10 nucleotides agree with TRBD2. V dropped 4 bases and J dropped 3; count of bases not matched to a gene: 2. From germline, CDR1 is DFQATT and CDR2 SNEGSKA (reference sequence). The CDR3 runs 14 residues. DNA for the CDR3: TGCAGTGCTAAGGGGACTAGCGACACCGGGGAGCTGTTTTTT. Amino acid sequence: CSAKGTSDTGELFF.

This clonotype came up a few times. The V gene is TRBV5-1, the J gene TRBJ2-5; TRBD2 matches at 13 bases. V was pared by 2 bases and J by 2 bases, with 3 bases of the junction left unmatched. The CDR3 extends over 16 amino acids. Germline-derived CDR1 and CDR2 are SGHRS and YFSETQ. As DNA, the CDR3 is TGCGCCAGCAGCTTTGGGACTAGCGGGACACAAGAGACCCAGTACTTC. Translation gives CASSFGTSGTQETQYF. Complete variable domain (other parts from reference TRBV5-1 and TRBJ2-5): KAGVTQTPRYLIKTRGQQVTLSCSPISGHRSVSWYQQTPGQGLQFLFEYFSETQRNKGNFPGRFSGRQFSNSRSEMNVSTLELGDSALYLCASSFGTSGTQETQYFGPGTRLLVL.